The sequence of this TCR beta chain was determined in a study of T cell responses to AZD1222 COVID-19 vaccine. On this clone itself: The antigen is undetermined.

Profiled with immunoSEQ multiplex PCR; TCRdb holds only in-frame clones, not every one. The data show 95,000 to 150,000 clones, roughly 87% seen once. Notes on the study in general: Spike-specific TCR breadth and depth were elevated following two AZD1222 doses.

This specimen consisted of peripheral blood, obtained on day 0 of AZD1222 vaccination. The receptor comes from an adult in good health.

The CDR3 DNA reads TGTGCCAGCAGCCCCGGGGGGGGGTTACAGTACTTC. It codes for CASSPGGGLQYF. The chain uses TRBV12-3 or TRBV12-4 and TRBJ2-7; TRBD2 matches 8 bases. V trimming: 6 bases; J trimming: 10 bases; junction bases outside the gene matches: 8. This CDR3 region has 12 residues.